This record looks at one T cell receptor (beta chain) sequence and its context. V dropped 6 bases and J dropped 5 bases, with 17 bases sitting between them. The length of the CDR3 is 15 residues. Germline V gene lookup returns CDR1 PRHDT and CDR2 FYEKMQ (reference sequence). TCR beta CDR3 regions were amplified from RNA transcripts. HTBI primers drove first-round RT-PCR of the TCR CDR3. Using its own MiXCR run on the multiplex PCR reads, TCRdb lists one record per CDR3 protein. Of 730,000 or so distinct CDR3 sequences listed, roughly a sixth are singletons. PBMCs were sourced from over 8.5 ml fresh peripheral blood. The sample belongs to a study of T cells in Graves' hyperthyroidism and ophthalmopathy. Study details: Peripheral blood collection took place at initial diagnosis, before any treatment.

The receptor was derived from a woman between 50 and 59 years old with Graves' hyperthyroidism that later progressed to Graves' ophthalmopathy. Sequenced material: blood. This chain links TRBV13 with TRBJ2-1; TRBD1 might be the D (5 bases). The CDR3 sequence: CASRTALLGNNEQFF. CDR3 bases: TGTGCCAGCAGGACAGCTCTCCTGGGAAACAATGAGCAGTTCTTC.